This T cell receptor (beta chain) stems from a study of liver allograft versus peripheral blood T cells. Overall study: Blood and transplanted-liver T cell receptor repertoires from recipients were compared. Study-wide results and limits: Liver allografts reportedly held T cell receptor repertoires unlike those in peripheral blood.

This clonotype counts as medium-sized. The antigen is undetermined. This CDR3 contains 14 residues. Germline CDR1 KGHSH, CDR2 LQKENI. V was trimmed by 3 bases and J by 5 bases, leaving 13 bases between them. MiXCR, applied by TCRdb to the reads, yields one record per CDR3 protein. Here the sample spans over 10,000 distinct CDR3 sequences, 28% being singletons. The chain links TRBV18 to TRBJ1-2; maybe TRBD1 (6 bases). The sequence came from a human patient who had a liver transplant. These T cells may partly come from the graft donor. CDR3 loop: CASSPSTGGYGYTF. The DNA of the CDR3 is TGTGCCAGCTCACCCTCGACAGGCGGATATGGCTACACCTTC.